This T cell receptor beta chain was captured by sequencing in a study of blood T cell repertoires in COVID-19. Study-level background: Material from acute and convalescent COVID-19 was sourced from the United States, Italy and Spain. PBMCs, B-cell-depleted T cells, or T cells provided the cDNA or gDNA that made up the material.

Clones were read by immunoSEQ multiplex PCR, and TCRdb kept only the in-frame ones, dropping some. The data show about 35,000 clones, 80% to 90% seen once. Trimming removed 5 bases from V and 2 bases from J; junction bases left unmatched: 2. Per germline, CDR1 SEHNR and CDR2 FQNEAQ (reference sequence). The CDR3 contains 13 residues. Material for sequencing was peripheral blood. This rearrangement joins TRBV7-9 to TRBJ2-5; 7 bases fit TRBD1. This sequence originates from an older man with active COVID-19. In nucleotides, the CDR3 is TGTGCCAGCAGCCGGGGACAGCAAGAGACCCAGTACTTC. This gives the protein CASSRGQQETQYF.